These 14 T cell receptor beta chains share one sample of origin, sequenced in a study of blood T cell repertoires in COVID-19 (TCRdb year 2020). The library was prepared using the immunoSEQ multiplex PCR assay. In its TCRdb copy, this immuneACCESS table keeps in-frame sequences only and misses some clones. Where compared with another copy, unresolved V genes explain less than half of these, and the others have no known cause. The sample table lists 92,000 or so clones, around 88% of them with a count of one. The ten largest clones take up 0.35% to 0.5% of the sample. Sequencing was carried out using peripheral blood. The receptors were sampled from a man aged 55 to 70 with acute or convalescent COVID-19.

The chain couples TRBV6-1 to TRBJ2-1; D uncertain. Germline CDR1 MNHNS, CDR2 SASEGT. V lost 0 bases to trimming and J lost 9 bases, with 6 bases between them. This CDR3 region has 12 residues. DNA for the CDR3: TGTGCCAGCAGTGAAGCTAGAATTGAGCAGTTCTTC. Its translation: CASSEARIEQFF.

The chain's CDR3 is CATSRESGTANYGYTF. The CDR3 bases are TGTGCCACCAGCAGAGAATCCGGGACAGCTAACTATGGCTACACCTTC. The chain combines TRBV15 with TRBJ1-2; 7 nucleotides agree with TRBD1. J gave up 0 bases and V 0 bases, and 4 bases lay outside the gene matches. Germline CDR1 reads LNHNV; CDR2 reads YYDKDF (reference sequence). The CDR3 consists of 16 residues.

This clone was seen only once. The rearrangement links TRBV11-3 to TRBJ2-5, with 8 bases matching TRBD1. Germline assignment: CDR1 SGHNT and CDR2 YENEEA. Trimming cost V 1 base and J 5 bases; bases outside gene matches: 6. This CDR3 has 15 residues. CDR3 bases: TGTGCCAGCAGCTTAGGACAGGGGCATCTTGAGACCCAGTACTTC. Translation gives CASSLGQGHLETQYF. The entire variable domain, with the rest obtained from reference TRBV11-3 and TRBJ2-5, is as follows: EAGVVQSPRYKIIEKKQPVAFWCNPISGHNTLYWYLQNLGQGPELLIRYENEEAVDDSQLPKDRFSAERLKGVDSTLKIQPAELGDSAVYLCASSLGQGHLETQYFGPGTRLLVL.

This clone was seen a few times. V usage is TRBV7-6 and J usage is TRBJ1-1; no reliable D call. The CDR3 is made up of 17 amino acids. V lost 5 bases and J lost 2, with 21 bases in between. Germline V gives CDR1 SGHVS, CDR2 FNYEAQ. The CDR3 spells CASSPSGWENDNTEAFF. The CDR3 nucleotides are TGTGCCAGCAGCCCCTCGGGTTGGGAGAACGACAACACTGAAGCTTTCTTT. Together with reference TRBV7-6 and TRBJ1-1, the CDR3 gives the full variable domain: GAGVSQSPRYKVTKRGQDVALRCDPISGHVSLYWYRQALGQGPEFLTYFNYEAQQDKSGLPNDRFSAERPEGSISTLTIQRTEQRDSAMYRCASSPSGWENDNTEAFFGQGTRLTVV.

V is TRBV6-5 and J is TRBJ2-3, with a weak D call TRBD1 (7 bases). The germline CDR1 and CDR2 sequences are MNHEY and SVGAGI. Trimming left V 6 bases short and J 10 bases short, with 14 bases between. The length of the CDR3 is 12 residues. CDR3 sequence: CASSATGDSQYF. DNA of the CDR3: TGTGCCAGCAGCGCAACAGGGGACTCGCAGTATTTT.

For the CDR3, the DNA is TGTGCCAGCAGCCGGACTAGTGGCAATGAGCAGTTCTTC. Amino acid sequence: CASSRTSGNEQFF. The chain has TRBV3-1 (or the pseudogene TRBV3-2) and TRBJ2-1; TRBD2 agrees at 7 bases. J lost 6 bases, V lost 4 bases, and 3 bases had no gene match. In germline, CDR1 is LGHDT, CDR2 YNNKEL (reference sequence). The CDR3 sequence is 13 residues long.

The V and J genes are TRBV7-8 and TRBJ2-1; TRBD1 might be the D (6 bases). There are 16 residues in the CDR3. The germline V gene has CDR1 SGHVS and CDR2 FQNEAQ. Trimming left V 5 bases short and J 4 bases short, with 18 bases between. Written as DNA, the CDR3 is TGTGCCAGCAGCCCACTCAGGGGCATACTTTACAATGAGCAGTTCTTC. Translation: CASSPLRGILYNEQFF. The full variable domain, completed using reference TRBV7-8 and TRBJ2-1, is GAGVSQSPRYKVAKRGQDVALRCDPISGHVSLFWYQQALGQGPEFLTYFQNEAQLDKSGLPSDRFFAERPEGSVSTLKIQRTQQEDSAVYLCASSPLRGILYNEQFFGPGTRLTVL.

The rearrangement links TRBV7-9 to TRBJ2-3; 7 bases are shared with TRBD1. The CDR3 has 14 residues. Germline loops: CDR1 SEHNR, CDR2 FQNEAQ (reference sequence). V was clipped by 5 bases and J by 2 bases; unmatched bases: 4. In DNA form, the CDR3 reads TGTGCCAGCAGCCGGGACAGCGCCACAGATACGCAGTATTTT. This sequence encodes CASSRDSATDTQYF.

V is TRBV5-1 and J is TRBJ2-7; 8 nucleotides match TRBD1. Germline V gives CDR1 SGHRS, CDR2 YFSETQ. There are 14 residues in the CDR3. The ends lost 4 bases at V and 5 bases at J; junction bases unmatched: 8. CDR3 sequence reads: CASSLGQGGHEQYF. DNA for the CDR3: TGCGCCAGCAGCCTCGGACAGGGCGGCCACGAGCAGTACTTC.

Only a few counts were recorded for this clone. The V and J genes are TRBV7-3 and TRBJ2-5, with 9 nucleotides matching TRBD2. The CDR3 length is 15 residues. V shed 3 bases and J 1 base; nucleotides not matched to a gene: 3. Germline CDR1 SGHTA, CDR2 FQGTGA. The CDR3 DNA is TGTGCCAGCAGCTTGGTAGCGGGGGTCCAAGAGACCCAGTACTTC. Translating gives CASSLVAGVQETQYF.

The chain uses TRBV5-1 and TRBJ2-1; a weak D match, TRBD1 (5 bases). V lost 2 bases, J lost 0 bases, and 9 bases lay in between. CDR3 length: 15 residues. Germline-derived CDR1 and CDR2 are SGHRS and YFSETQ. CDR3 sequence (DNA): TGCGCCAGCAGCTTAACGACAGACTCCTACAATGAGCAGTTCTTC. It is translated as CASSLTTDSYNEQFF.

The chain couples TRBV7-8 to TRBJ2-1; D is perhaps TRBD2 (7 bases). The germline V and J ends were trimmed by 2 bases and 4 bases, with 12 bases remaining between them. The CDR3 totals 15 residues. Germline CDR1 reads SGHVS; CDR2 reads FQNEAQ. The CDR3 loop reads CASSLLGGPYNEQFF. In DNA, the CDR3 is TGTGCCAGCAGCTTACTCGGGGGGCCGTACAATGAGCAGTTCTTC.

The rearrangement links TRBV19 to TRBJ2-7; no reliable D call. The CDR3 contains 13 residues. V lost 5 bases to trimming and J lost 2 bases, with 10 bases between them. The germline gives CDR1 LNHDA, CDR2 SQIVND (reference sequence). This chain's CDR3 is CASSPGGTYEQYF. The CDR3 bases are TGTGCCAGTAGTCCCGGCGGAACCTACGAGCAGTACTTC.

V is TRBV7-3 and J is TRBJ2-1; 12 bases agree with TRBD2. Germline loops: CDR1 SGHTA, CDR2 FQGTGA. V shed 5 bases, J shed 2 bases, and the junction held 4 bases outside the gene matches. This CDR3 is 16 amino acids long. The CDR3 DNA sequence: TGTGCCAGCAGCCCTAGCGGGGGGGCAACCTACAATGAGCAGTTCTTC. It encodes CASSPSGGATYNEQFF.